The subject of this entry is one T cell receptor beta chain. Its matching antigen is unknown. This entry belongs to a study of vaccination effects on CD4 cells after COVID-19. Antigen-specific CD4+ T cells were expanded (with viral peptide pools) by the ViraFEST assay ahead of sequencing. Culture lasted roughly 9 days before CD4+ T cell isolation. Among the vaccine recipients, none had a prior SARS-CoV-2 infection, and nucleocapsid antibodies were negative. Libraries were prepared by immunoSEQ multiplex PCR; TCRdb keeps only in-frame clonotypes and omits some of them. The table includes 52,000 or so clones, roughly 70% detected once. Germline values: CDR1 SEHNR, CDR2 FQNEAQ (reference sequence). V shed 5 bases, J shed 4 bases, and the junction held 13 bases outside the gene matches. CDR3 length equals 17 residues.

The clonotype originates from a human donor who received a COVID-19 vaccine. This sample comprised CD4+ T cells from PBMCs cultured with SARS-CoV-2 spike peptides, obtained before COVID-19 vaccination. The chain uses TRBV7-9 and TRBJ2-2, with 7 bases fitting TRBD1. CDR3 protein: CASSPLIRDRLTGELFF. In DNA form, the CDR3 reads TGTGCCAGCAGCCCGCTAATCCGGGACAGACTCACCGGGGAGCTGTTTTTT.